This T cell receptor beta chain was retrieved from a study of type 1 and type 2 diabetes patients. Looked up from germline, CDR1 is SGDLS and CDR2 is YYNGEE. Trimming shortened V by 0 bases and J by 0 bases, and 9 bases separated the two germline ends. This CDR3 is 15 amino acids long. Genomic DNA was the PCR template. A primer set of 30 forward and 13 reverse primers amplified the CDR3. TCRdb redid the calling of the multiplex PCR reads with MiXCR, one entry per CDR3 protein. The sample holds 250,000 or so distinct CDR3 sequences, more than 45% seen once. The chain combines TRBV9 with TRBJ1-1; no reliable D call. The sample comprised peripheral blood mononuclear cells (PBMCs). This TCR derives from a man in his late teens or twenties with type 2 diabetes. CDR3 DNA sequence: TGTGCCAGCAGCGTAGTAGTCACTTTGAACACTGAAGCTTTCTTT. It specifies CASSVVVTLNTEAFF.